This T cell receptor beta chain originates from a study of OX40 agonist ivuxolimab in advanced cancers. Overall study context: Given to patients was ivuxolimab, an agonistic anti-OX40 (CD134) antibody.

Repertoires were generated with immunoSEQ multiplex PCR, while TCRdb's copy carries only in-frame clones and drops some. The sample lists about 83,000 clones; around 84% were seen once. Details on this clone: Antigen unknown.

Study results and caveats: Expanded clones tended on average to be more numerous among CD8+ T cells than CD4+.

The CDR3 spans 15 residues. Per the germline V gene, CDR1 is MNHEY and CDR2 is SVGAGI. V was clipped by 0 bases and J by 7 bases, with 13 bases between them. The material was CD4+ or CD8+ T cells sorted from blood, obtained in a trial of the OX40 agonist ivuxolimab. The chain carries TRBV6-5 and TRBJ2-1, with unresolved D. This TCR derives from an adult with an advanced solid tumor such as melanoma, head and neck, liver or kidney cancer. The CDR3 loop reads CASSYSGSPSNEQFF. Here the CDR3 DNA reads TGTGCCAGCAGTTACTCGGGTTCACCCTCTAATGAGCAGTTCTTC.